A single T cell receptor beta chain is shown here with its context. This clone has ten or more counts. Its binding antigen is unknown. The read ends 3 residues before the CDR3 terminus; that terminus is restored from the germline J gene. The CDR3 has 15 amino acids, counting the end cysteine and phenylalanine. Of the CDR3's DNA, 36 bases were read; they are in frame from base 1. Compared with germline, V lacks 2 bases and J lacks 4 bases; bases without a gene match: 5. CDR1 SGHTA and CDR2 FQGNSA were looked up in the germline V gene. The sample is drawn from a study of T cell clonality in common variable immunodeficiency (dated by TCRdb to 2015 to 2017). On the study overall, not on this receptor specifically: TCRbeta clonality was higher in CVID subjects than in healthy controls (t-test p = 0.018), and the increase was most characteristic of about a third of subjects. Even though DNA input was equal, the average per sample came to about 81,820 unique sequences for controls compared with roughly 30,000 for CVID samples. Healthy controls shared more TCRbeta clones with each other than CVID subjects shared among themselves (p < 0.0001). Reportedly, TCRbeta sequences from CVID had fewer deletions and N-nucleotide insertions, and highly modified clones with 13 or more V deletions were absent from CVID. According to the authors, figuring out what caused the increased clonality in CVID would require sequencing the repertoires of T cell subpopulations. Correlations between repertoire features and clinical complications were limited by patient heterogeneity within the CVID cohort.

CVID samples and control samples contributed equivalent amounts of genomic DNA as sequencing input. For every sample, a 60 bp segment covering the rearranged TCRbeta CDR3 region was amplified and then sequenced. The immunoSEQ assay, a bias-corrected multiplex PCR with high-throughput sequencing, was employed for TCRbeta amplification. The paper's processing steps were these. Each unique nucleotide sequence was treated as a clone and annotated with V, D and J genes, copy number and frequency. Sequences were labeled productive if in frame, and non-productive if out of frame or containing stop codons. As previously described, clonality was computed from Shannon's entropy. The predicted amino acid sequences of productive clones were used to derive the mean CDR3 Kyte-Doolittle hydropathy. Scaled V gene usage was hierarchically clustered using Manhattan distance and complete linkage with the R hclust function. Clone sharing by CDR3 amino acid sequence was assessed by resampling 12 repertoires per group over 100 rounds. Repertoires were searched for approximately 70 published EBV-specific and fewer than 300 published CMV-specific TCRbeta sequences. After a couple of CVID samples that produced fewer than 10,000 sequences were dropped from the analysis, around 40 CVID repertoires remained. TCRdb holds this immuneACCESS table with in-frame rearrangements only. Some clones are missing; in checked studies, unresolved V genes explain under half, and the rest has no known cause. D and trimming come from the DNA, and the V and J calls and clone size come from that table. In this sample the table shows about 28,000 clones, and no singletons are among them. The ten biggest clones cover more than 10% of the sample.

Most of the CVID patients and most of the healthy controls were of Caucasian heritage. Heparinized peripheral whole blood samples of about 4.5 to 8 ml were collected from each donor. Genomic DNA from adults with common variable immune deficiency (CVID) and from healthy adult controls was the source for sequencing TCRbeta CDR3 repertoires. There were about 22 healthy adult volunteers in the control group (around 12 female and 10 or so male), ranging in age from roughly 20 to 70 years, with a mean age of almost 35. Diluted blood was density-centrifuged over Hypaque 1077 or Ficoll-Paque to isolate peripheral blood mononuclear cells. Unsorted mononuclear cells served as the source of genomic DNA, which was extracted either by Qiagen column purification or by a centrifugation-based method.

The sample taken for sequencing was peripheral blood mononuclear cells. This sequence uses TRBV7-2 and TRBJ2-4, with 7 junctional bases fitting TRBD1. This receptor was identified in a person aged 18-69 years in good health. The covered CDR3 bases are TGTGCCAGCAGCTTATATTACAGGGGAAAAAACATT. Its translation is CASSLYYRGKNI. The entire CDR3 sequence reads CASSLYYRGKNIQYF.